The sequence of this T cell receptor beta chain was determined in a study of type 1 and type 2 diabetes patients. This clonotype was recorded a few times. The CDR3 is made up of 16 amino acids. Trimming pared 2 bases from V and 10 bases from J, leaving 18 bases between. Looked up from germline, CDR1 is MNHNY and CDR2 is SVGAGI (reference sequence). PCR was run on genomic DNA. The TCR beta CDR3 region was amplified using 30 forward and 13 reverse primers. MiXCR, run by TCRdb on the multiplex PCR reads, gives a single entry per CDR3 protein. Among 250,000 to 300,000 distinct CDR3 sequences listed, more than 45% were seen once.

This TCR was sampled from a man aged 18-30 years with type 2 diabetes. Sequences were obtained from peripheral blood mononuclear cells (PBMCs). The chain links TRBV6-6 to TRBJ1-6; a weak D match, TRBD1 (5 bases). CDR3 in DNA: TGTGCCAGCAGTTACGGGCCGACAGAGACGGGCTCACCCCTCCACTTT. It specifies CASSYGPTETGSPLHF.